Below, one T cell receptor (beta chain) is given with its context. Here immunoSEQ multiplex PCR was the method, and the copy in TCRdb shows in-frame clones only, minus some. The table lists approximately 59,000 clones, 70% to 90% of them singletons. This sample is part of a study of OX40 agonist ivuxolimab in advanced cancers. Material: CD4+ or CD8+ T cells sorted from blood, obtained in a trial of the OX40 agonist ivuxolimab. This clonotype originated in an adult with an advanced solid tumor such as melanoma, head and neck, liver or kidney cancer.

This CDR3 reads CASSLYRDRAYEQYF. CDR3 DNA: TGTGCCAGCAGCTTGTACCGGGACAGGGCCTACGAGCAGTACTTC. V and J are TRBV7-2 and TRBJ2-7, with 9 positions matching TRBD1. Germline-derived CDR1 and CDR2 are SGHTA and FQGNSA. CDR3 size: 15 residues. V gave up 3 bases and J gave up 2 bases; unmatched junction bases: 5.